The sequence of this T cell receptor (beta chain) was determined in a study of monozygotic twins with inflammatory bowel disease. Overall study results and limits: Comparison of concordant versus discordant twins revealed no difference in repertoire similarity, possibly due to limited power. Patient repertoires may carry noise from differing immunosuppressive treatments. Researchers were unable to tell different T cell subtypes apart. Those with IBD had lower TCRbeta diversity (inverse Simpson) than their healthy co-twins did.

As to this clonotype: Its antigen is currently unknown.

TCRdb reprocessed the 5' RACE reads; each CDR3 protein has one entry and no DNA is given. The repertoire table contains 350,000 to 550,000 distinct CDR3 sequences. The CDR3 spans 17 residues. Germline V gene lookup returns CDR1 DFQATT and CDR2 SNEGSKA (reference sequence). The TCR sequence derives from a human donor with ulcerative colitis or Crohn's disease, or a healthy co-twin of an affected twin (not recorded which). Sequenced sample: blood. The J gene is TRBJ2-3, the V gene TRBV20-1; TCRdb returns TRBD1, unconfirmable since there is no DNA. The CDR3 here is CSASGEGVTKGTDTQYF.